Following are 8 T cell receptor beta chains from one sample sequenced in a study of cytomegalovirus exposure and HLA in healthy donors. PCR used 60 Vbeta primers and 13 Jbeta primers. TCRdb's copy holds only in-frame clones and misses some; the assay was immunoSEQ multiplex PCR. The sample holds under 95,000 clones, 6.5% to 8% seen once. Material: PBMCs. The source is a man in his fifties or sixties in good health and CMV-seronegative.

The rearrangement uses TRBV7-6 and TRBJ2-5; TRBD1 might be the D (5 bases). The V gene's germline CDR1 is SGHVS and CDR2 FNYEAQ. V dropped 3 bases and J dropped 11 bases, with 16 bases sitting between them. This CDR3 is 13 amino acids long. The CDR3 coding sequence is TGTGCCAGCAGCTTGCAAACCACAGGAGAGCAGTACTTC. Translating gives CASSLQTTGEQYF.

This chain links TRBV7-6 with TRBJ2-5; 7 bases are a match to TRBD1. Germline V CDR1 and CDR2: SGHVS, FNYEAQ. CDR3 size: 16 residues. J lost 5 bases, V lost 5 bases, and 14 bases had no gene match. The CDR3 is CASSEHGQVGFETQYF. The CDR3 DNA reads as TGTGCCAGCAGCGAACATGGACAGGTGGGCTTTGAGACCCAGTACTTC.

This clone was observed a few times. The chain is built from TRBV7-2 and TRBJ2-1; 7 positions agree with TRBD2. The CDR3 sequence is 15 residues long. CDR1 SGHTA and CDR2 FQGNSA come from the germline V gene. After removal of 1 base from V and 5 bases from J, the junction contained 5 bases not matched to a gene. The CDR3 DNA reads TGTGCCAGCAGCTTAGTCAGCGGGATAAACAATGAGCAGTTCTTC. Encoded protein: CASSLVSGINNEQFF.

The V call is TRBV4-3, the J call TRBJ2-7, with D possibly being TRBD1 (6 bases). Trimming left V 0 bases short and J 7 bases short, with 16 bases between. The germline gives CDR1 LGHNA, CDR2 YSLEER. CDR3 length equals 15 residues. The CDR3 sequence: CASSQDSRGLREQYF. The CDR3 nucleotides are TGCGCCAGCAGCCAAGACAGCAGGGGTTTGAGAGAGCAGTACTTC.

V gene TRBV5-4 combines with J gene TRBJ2-3, with 8 bases matching TRBD1. Germline V gives CDR1 SGHNT, CDR2 YYREEE (reference sequence). V gave up 4 bases and J gave up 3 bases; unmatched junction bases: 1. The CDR3 extends over 13 amino acids. In nucleotides, the CDR3 is TGTGCCAGCAGCCGGGACAGGACAGATACGCAGTATTTT. Translated, it gives CASSRDRTDTQYF.

The chain employs TRBV19 and TRBJ2-5; TRBD2 agrees at 11 bases. The CDR3 loop spans 14 amino acids. The trim removed 6 bases at V and 4 bases at J, leaving 4 bases unmatched. Germline CDR1 reads LNHDA; CDR2 reads SQIVND (reference sequence). CDR3 sequence reads: CASRDLAGGETQYF. CDR3 bases: TGTGCCAGTAGGGATCTAGCGGGGGGAGAGACCCAGTACTTC.

Here the CDR3 reads CASSLVSGSADTQYF. CDR3 in DNA: TGTGCCAGCAGCTTAGTAAGCGGGTCGGCAGATACGCAGTATTTT. V gene TRBV11-1 combines with J gene TRBJ2-3, with a weak D call TRBD2 (6 bases). The germline gives CDR1 SGHAT, CDR2 FQDESV (reference sequence). The CDR3 covers 15 residues. Trimming stripped 1 base from V and 4 bases from J, with 12 bases between.

The chain has TRBV5-1 and TRBJ2-7; TRBD2 agrees at 15 bases. CDR3 size: 16 residues. Germline V gene data show CDR1 as SGHRS and CDR2 as YFSETQ. Trimming cost V 0 bases and J 5 bases; bases outside gene matches: 3. Written as DNA, the CDR3 is TGCGCCAGCAGCTTGGCGGGACTAGCGGGGGGAGACGAGCAGTACTTC. It codes for CASSLAGLAGGDEQYF.